The 2 T cell receptor beta chains below all came from one sample that was sequenced in a study of blood T cell repertoires in COVID-19. Data came from immunoSEQ multiplex PCR; TCRdb stores just in-frame clones and leaves some out. The sample lists approximately 200,000 clones, 80% to 90% occurring once. Sequenced sample: PBMCs or T cells enriched from blood (not recorded which). These receptor sequences come from a woman in her forties with acute COVID-19.

V usage is TRBV7-9 and J usage is TRBJ1-6; D gene unclear. This CDR3 is 14 amino acids long. Trimming removed 10 bases from V and 6 bases from J, with 16 bases in between. CDR1 and CDR2 from the germline V gene are SEHNR and FQNEAQ (reference sequence). In DNA form, the CDR3 reads TGTGCCACCTTGTCGACTCTCGCTAATTCACCCCTCCACTTT. This codes for CATLSTLANSPLHF.

This chain links TRBV9 with TRBJ2-3, with a weak D call TRBD2 (6 bases). There are 15 residues in the CDR3. Germline assignment: CDR1 SGDLS and CDR2 YYNGEE. Trimming took off 4 bases at V and 4 bases at J, with 16 bases between the two ends. The CDR3 DNA is TGTGCCAGCAGCCCCTGGGGGGTGTCCCCAGATACGCAGTATTTT. Its protein product is CASSPWGVSPDTQYF.